The 20 T cell receptor beta chains below come from one sample, sequenced in a study of blood T cell repertoires in COVID-19. Libraries were prepared by immunoSEQ multiplex PCR; TCRdb keeps only in-frame clonotypes and omits some of them. The sample consists of roughly 100,000 clones, about 79% of them appearing once. Sequences were obtained from peripheral blood. Source of these receptors: a man older than 75 with COVID-19, enrolled during active disease.

V is TRBV9 and J is TRBJ2-5; D is ambiguous. Trimming shortened V by 0 bases and J by 2 bases, and 5 bases separated the two germline ends. The V gene's germline CDR1 is SGDLS and CDR2 YYNGEE. The CDR3 covers 13 residues. The CDR3 DNA reads as TGTGCCAGCAGCGTAGTTAGTCAAGAGACCCAGTACTTC. Residues: CASSVVSQETQYF.

This clone was counted a single time. The chain combines TRBV7-2 with TRBJ2-1; D possibly corresponds to TRBD2 (6 bases). The CDR3 loop spans 15 amino acids. CDR1 and CDR2 from the germline V gene are SGHTA and FQGNSA. V gave up 5 bases and J gave up 5 bases, with 16 bases separating them. The CDR3: CASSEGLLLNNEQFF. The CDR3 nucleotides are TGTGCCAGCAGCGAGGGACTCCTCCTAAACAATGAGCAGTTCTTC.

This clone was seen a handful of times. The chain combines TRBV6-5 with TRBJ1-6; 10 bases are shared with TRBD1. There are 13 residues in the CDR3. Germline V CDR1 and CDR2: MNHEY, SVGAGI. V trimming: 8 bases; J trimming: 10 bases; junction bases outside the gene matches: 5. In DNA, the CDR3 is TGTGCCAGCCGAGACAGGGGGCTCTCACCCCTCCACTTT. It encodes CASRDRGLSPLHF.

This clone was observed once. V is TRBV6-1 and J is TRBJ2-1; maybe TRBD2 (6 bases). CDR3 length: 12 residues. Germline CDR1 and CDR2: MNHNS and SASEGT. V lost 1 base and J 9 bases, leaving 7 bases between the germline ends. The CDR3 DNA sequence: TGTGCCAGCAGTGAAGAGGGACTTGAGCAGTTCTTC. The encoded protein is CASSEEGLEQFF.

The genes are TRBV5-6 and TRBJ2-3; 8 nucleotides align to TRBD2. CDR1 SGHDT and CDR2 YYEEEE come from the germline V gene. The CDR3 is 16 amino acids. J lost 6 bases, V lost 1 base, and 10 bases had no gene match. The CDR3 sequence: CASSLSTSGGGDTQYF. The CDR3 DNA follows: TGTGCCAGCAGCTTGTCCACTAGCGGAGGAGGGGATACGCAGTATTTT.

The chain is built from TRBV28 and TRBJ2-7; a possible D gene is TRBD2 (6 bases). V was trimmed by 2 bases and J by 0 bases, leaving 14 bases between them. Germline values: CDR1 MDHEN, CDR2 SYDVKM. CDR3 length: 16 amino acids. The CDR3 loop is CASSLGTFRFSYEQYF. In DNA form, the CDR3 reads TGTGCCAGCAGTTTAGGGACTTTCCGCTTCTCCTACGAGCAGTACTTC.

The rearrangement joins TRBV10-3 to TRBJ1-3; the D gene is possibly TRBD1 (6 bases). CDR1 is ENHRY, CDR2 SYGVKD, per germline. This CDR3 has 18 amino acids. V was shortened by 0 bases and J by 0 bases, with 15 bases between the two germline ends. CDR3 residues: CAISESTGHHVSGNTIYF. The CDR3, as DNA: TGTGCCATCAGTGAGTCTACAGGGCATCACGTCTCTGGAAACACCATATATTTT.

This clone was recorded only once. The chain has TRBV4-2 and TRBJ2-7; D unclear. Trimming left V 0 bases short and J 5 bases short, with 8 bases between. This CDR3 is built from 13 residues. Germline CDR1 reads LGHNA; CDR2 reads YNFKEQ. The CDR3 spells CASSQDRTDEQYF. The CDR3 DNA follows: TGTGCCAGCAGCCAAGATAGAACCGACGAGCAGTACTTC.

This clone is a singleton in its sample. Different DNA sequences within this sample yield the same CDR3. V usage is TRBV5-1 and J usage is TRBJ1-3, with D hard to call. The germline V gene encodes CDR1 SGHRS and CDR2 YFSETQ. CDR3 length: 14 amino acids. With 0 bases removed from V and 0 bases from J, the gap between germline ends came to 4 bases. The CDR3 sequence: CASSLDSSGNTIYF. The CDR3 bases are TGCGCCAGCAGCTTGGACAGCTCTGGAAACACCATATATTTT.

The genes are TRBV6-2 or TRBV6-3 and TRBJ2-2; 9 bases match TRBD2. Trimming took 6 bases from V and 3 from J; bases not matched to a gene: 2. There are 14 residues in the CDR3. Looked up from germline, CDR1 is MNHEY and CDR2 is SVGEGT. CDR3 DNA sequence: TGTGCCAGCAGCAGCGGGAGGTACACCGGGGAGCTGTTTTTT. It translates to CASSSGRYTGELFF.

The chain carries TRBV20-1 and TRBJ2-4; D is perhaps TRBD2 (6 bases). This CDR3 contains 13 residues. Germline V gives CDR1 DFQATT, CDR2 SNEGSKA (reference sequence). V was shortened by 3 bases and J by 6 bases, with 12 bases between the two germline ends. This CDR3 reads CSASWGVGNIQYF. The DNA for the CDR3 is TGCAGTGCTAGTTGGGGGGTAGGAAACATTCAGTACTTC.

The rearrangement joins TRBV5-1 to TRBJ1-4; TRBD1 matches at 10 bases. In germline, CDR1 is SGHRS, CDR2 YFSETQ. The V segment lost 4 bases and the J segment 6 bases; nucleotides outside the gene matches: 3. CDR3 length: 14 amino acids. The CDR3 is CASSAGTGDEKLFF. The CDR3 DNA sequence: TGCGCCAGCAGCGCTGGGACAGGGGATGAAAAACTGTTTTTT. Using reference TRBV5-1 and TRBJ1-4 for the parts outside the CDR3, the full variable domain is KAGVTQTPRYLIKTRGQQVTLSCSPISGHRSVSWYQQTPGQGLQFLFEYFSETQRNKGNFPGRFSGRQFSNSRSEMNVSTLELGDSALYLCASSAGTGDEKLFFGSGTQLSVL.

The J gene is TRBJ2-1, the V gene TRBV27, with 9 bases identical to TRBD2. The CDR3 runs to 15 residues. Germline CDR1 MNHEY, CDR2 SMNVEV (reference sequence). J gave up 9 bases and V 8 bases, and 14 bases lay outside the gene matches. The CDR3, as DNA: TGTGCCAGCTCACCCTATGCGGGAGGGCCCGGTGAGCAGTTCTTC. As protein: CASSPYAGGPGEQFF.

The sample holds one count of this clone. This chain links TRBV21-1 with TRBJ2-7; TRBD1, the table's D call, lacks a check against the DNA. TRBV21-1 is given as a pseudogene. The CDR3 runs to 18 residues. CDR3 DNA sequence: TGTGCCAGCAGCAAAGTGGAGACAGGGGCGGGGAGCTCCTACGAGCAGTACTTC. Its protein product is CASSKVETGAGSSYEQYF.

The table lists this clone with a count of one. The rearrangement links TRBV6-5 to TRBJ2-2; 7 bases line up with TRBD1. Germline CDR1 reads MNHEY; CDR2 reads SVGAGI. The V gene end was trimmed by 0 bases and the J gene end by 5 bases; junction bases not matched to a gene: 3. The CDR3 spans 15 residues. CDR3 DNA: TGTGCCAGCAGTTACTCCTCACAGGGGACCGGGGAGCTGTTTTTT. Translating it yields CASSYSSQGTGELFF.

Only a few counts were recorded for this clone. The genes are TRBV25-1 and TRBJ2-7, with 7 bases lining up with TRBD1. Germline trimming cut 6 bases from V and 3 bases from J; bases unmatched to any gene: 5. CDR1 and CDR2 (germline): MGHDK, SYGVNS. The CDR3 is made up of 13 amino acids. The CDR3 is CASSRDSYYEQYF. CDR3 in DNA: TGTGCCAGCAGCCGGGACAGTTACTACGAGCAGTACTTC.

The chain joins TRBV7-3 to TRBJ2-2, with D possibly matching TRBD1 (5 bases). V dropped 2 bases and J dropped 8 bases, with 12 bases sitting between them. This CDR3 region has 14 residues. Germline assignment: CDR1 SGHTA and CDR2 FQGTGA. The CDR3 loop is CASSLLQGTGELFF. In DNA, the CDR3 is TGTGCCAGCAGCTTACTTCAGGGTACGGGGGAGCTGTTTTTT.

The V and J genes are TRBV28 and TRBJ2-1; 7 bases are a match to TRBD1. Germline V gene lookup returns CDR1 MDHEN and CDR2 SYDVKM. The V and J ends lost 3 bases and 15 bases, in that order; junction bases with no gene match: 8. This CDR3 is 12 amino acids long. Here the CDR3 DNA reads TGTGCCAGCAGTTTCCTCGACAGGGTCCCGTTCTTC. It encodes CASSFLDRVPFF.

This chain uses TRBV29-1 with TRBJ1-1; the D gene is possibly TRBD1 (5 bases). Trimming took off 6 bases at V and 4 bases at J, with 18 bases between the two ends. Per the germline V gene, CDR1 is SQVTM and CDR2 is ANQGSEA. This CDR3 region has 14 residues. CDR3 amino acids: CSVKLRDSSTEAFF. DNA of the CDR3: TGCAGCGTCAAACTCAGGGATTCGAGCACTGAAGCTTTCTTT.

This chain links TRBV5-4 with TRBJ1-4; TRBD1 is a possible D gene (5 bases). Deletions cut 1 base from V and 6 bases from J, with 7 bases between. The CDR3 length is 13 residues. Germline V gene lookup returns CDR1 SGHNT and CDR2 YYREEE (reference sequence). The CDR3 DNA is TGTGCCAGCAGCTTGAAAGGGGATGAAAAACTGTTTTTT. Encoded protein: CASSLKGDEKLFF. The entire variable domain, with the rest obtained from reference TRBV5-4 and TRBJ1-4, is as follows: ETGVTQSPTHLIKTRGQQVTLRCSSQSGHNTVSWYQQALGQGPQFIFQYYREEENGRGNFPPRFSGLQFPNYSSELNVNALELDDSALYLCASSLKGDEKLFFGSGTQLSVL.